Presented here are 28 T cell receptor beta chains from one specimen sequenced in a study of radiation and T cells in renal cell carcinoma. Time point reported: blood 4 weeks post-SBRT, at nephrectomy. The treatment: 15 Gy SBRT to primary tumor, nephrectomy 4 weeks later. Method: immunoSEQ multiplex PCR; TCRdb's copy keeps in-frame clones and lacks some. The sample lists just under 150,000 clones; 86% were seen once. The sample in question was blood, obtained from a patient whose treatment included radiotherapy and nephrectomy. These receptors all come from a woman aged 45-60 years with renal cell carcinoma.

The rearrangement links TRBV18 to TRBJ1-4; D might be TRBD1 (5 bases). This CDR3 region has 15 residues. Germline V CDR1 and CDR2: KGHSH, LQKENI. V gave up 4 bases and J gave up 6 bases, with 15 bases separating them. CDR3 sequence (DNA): TGTGCCAGCTCACGGACCGGGGCGCGGGATGAAAAACTGTTTTTT. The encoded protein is CASSRTGARDEKLFF.

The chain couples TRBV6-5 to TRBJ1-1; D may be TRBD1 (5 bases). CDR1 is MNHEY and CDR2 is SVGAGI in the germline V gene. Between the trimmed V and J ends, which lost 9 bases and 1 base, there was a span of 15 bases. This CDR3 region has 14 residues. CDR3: CASAPGFRNTEAFF. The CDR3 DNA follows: TGTGCCAGTGCCCCAGGGTTCAGGAACACTGAAGCTTTCTTT.

CDR3 protein: CASSQGAGGGYEQYF. DNA of the CDR3: TGCGCCAGCAGCCAAGGGGCAGGGGGCGGATACGAGCAGTACTTC. The genes are TRBV4-3 and TRBJ2-7; 8 bases match TRBD1. From germline, CDR1 is LGHNA and CDR2 YSLEER. V was clipped by 1 base and J by 4 bases; unmatched bases: 6. This CDR3 has 15 amino acids.

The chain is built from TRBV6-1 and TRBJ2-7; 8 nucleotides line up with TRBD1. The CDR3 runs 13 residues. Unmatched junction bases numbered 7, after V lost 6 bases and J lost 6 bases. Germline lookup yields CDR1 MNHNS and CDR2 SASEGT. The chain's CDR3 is CASSRSQGGEQYF. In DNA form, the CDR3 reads TGTGCCAGCAGCCGCTCACAGGGGGGCGAGCAGTACTTC.

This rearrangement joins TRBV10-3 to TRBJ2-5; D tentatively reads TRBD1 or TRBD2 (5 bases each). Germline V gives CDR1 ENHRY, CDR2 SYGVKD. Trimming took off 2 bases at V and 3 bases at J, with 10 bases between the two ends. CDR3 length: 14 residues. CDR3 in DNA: TGTGCCATCAGTGAGGGGACCGCAGAAGAGACCCAGTACTTC. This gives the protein CAISEGTAEETQYF.

The CDR3, as DNA: TGTGCCAGCAGAGAACTACCGGGACAGGGCTGTATGAACACTGAAGCTTTCTTT. It codes for CASRELPGQGCMNTEAFF. This chain uses TRBV21-1 with TRBJ1-1; the DNA was not used to check the table's D call, TRBD1. TRBV21-1 is annotated as a pseudogene. The CDR3 has 18 amino acids.

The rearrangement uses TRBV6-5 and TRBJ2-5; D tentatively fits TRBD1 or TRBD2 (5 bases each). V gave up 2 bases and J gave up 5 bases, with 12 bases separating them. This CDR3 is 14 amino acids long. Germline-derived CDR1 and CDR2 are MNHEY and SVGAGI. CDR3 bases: TGTGCCAGCAGTTACGGGGGTACCCGGGAGACCCAGTACTTC. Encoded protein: CASSYGGTRETQYF.

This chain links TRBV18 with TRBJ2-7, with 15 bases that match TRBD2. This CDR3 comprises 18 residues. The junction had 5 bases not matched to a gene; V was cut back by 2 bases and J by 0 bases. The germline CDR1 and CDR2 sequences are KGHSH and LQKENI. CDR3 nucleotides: TGTGCCAGCTCACCAGGGACTAGCGGGAGGCAACACTCCTACGAGCAGTACTTC. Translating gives CASSPGTSGRQHSYEQYF.

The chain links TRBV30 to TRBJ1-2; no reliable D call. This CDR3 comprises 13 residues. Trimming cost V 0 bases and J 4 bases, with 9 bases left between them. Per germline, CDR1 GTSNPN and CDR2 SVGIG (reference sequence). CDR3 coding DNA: TGTGCCTGGAGTGTAGTTACTAGCTATGGCTACACCTTC. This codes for CAWSVVTSYGYTF.

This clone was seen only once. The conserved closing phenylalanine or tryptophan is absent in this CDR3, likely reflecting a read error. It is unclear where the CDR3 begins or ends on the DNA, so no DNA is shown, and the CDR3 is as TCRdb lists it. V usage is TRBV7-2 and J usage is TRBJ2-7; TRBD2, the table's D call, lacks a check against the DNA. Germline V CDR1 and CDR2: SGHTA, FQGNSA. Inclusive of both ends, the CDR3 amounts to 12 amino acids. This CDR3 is CASSPGLAGQTL.

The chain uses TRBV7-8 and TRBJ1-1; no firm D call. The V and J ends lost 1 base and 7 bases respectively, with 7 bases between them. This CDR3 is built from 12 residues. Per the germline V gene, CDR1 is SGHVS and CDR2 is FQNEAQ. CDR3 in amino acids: CASSLGGDEAFF. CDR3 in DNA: TGTGCCAGCAGCTTAGGAGGCGATGAAGCTTTCTTT. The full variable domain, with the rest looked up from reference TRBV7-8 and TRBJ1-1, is GAGVSQSPRYKVAKRGQDVALRCDPISGHVSLFWYQQALGQGPEFLTYFQNEAQLDKSGLPSDRFFAERPEGSVSTLKIQRTQQEDSAVYLCASSLGGDEAFFGQGTRLTVV.

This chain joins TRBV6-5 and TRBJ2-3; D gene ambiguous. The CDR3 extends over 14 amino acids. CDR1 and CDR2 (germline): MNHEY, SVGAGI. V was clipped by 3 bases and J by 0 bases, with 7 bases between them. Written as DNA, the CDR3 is TGTGCCAGCAGTTATCGGCGGAGCACAGATACGCAGTATTTT. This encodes CASSYRRSTDTQYF.

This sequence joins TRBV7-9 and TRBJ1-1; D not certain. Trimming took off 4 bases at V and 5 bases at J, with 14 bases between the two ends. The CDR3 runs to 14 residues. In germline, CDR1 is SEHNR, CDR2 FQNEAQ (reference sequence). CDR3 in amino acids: CASSSAPGGTEAFF. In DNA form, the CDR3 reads TGTGCCAGCAGCTCCGCCCCAGGCGGGACTGAAGCTTTCTTT. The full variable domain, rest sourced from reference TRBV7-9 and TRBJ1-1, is DTGVSQNPRHKITKRGQNVTFRCDPISEHNRLYWYRQTLGQGPEFLTYFQNEAQLEKSRLLSDRFSAERPKGSFSTLEIQRTEQGDSAMYLCASSSAPGGTEAFFGQGTRLTVV.

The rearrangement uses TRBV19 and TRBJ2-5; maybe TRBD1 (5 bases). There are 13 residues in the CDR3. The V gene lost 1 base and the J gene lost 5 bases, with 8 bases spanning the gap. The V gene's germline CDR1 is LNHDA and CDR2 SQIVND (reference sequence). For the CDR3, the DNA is TGTGCCAGTAGTATAGGGGGCGAGGAGACCCAGTACTTC. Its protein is CASSIGGEETQYF.

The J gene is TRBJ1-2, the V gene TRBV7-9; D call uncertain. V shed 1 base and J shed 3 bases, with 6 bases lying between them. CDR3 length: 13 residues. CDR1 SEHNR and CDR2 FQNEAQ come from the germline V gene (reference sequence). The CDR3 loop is CASSLGTDYGYTF. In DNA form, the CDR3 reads TGTGCCAGCAGCTTAGGTACCGACTATGGCTACACCTTC.

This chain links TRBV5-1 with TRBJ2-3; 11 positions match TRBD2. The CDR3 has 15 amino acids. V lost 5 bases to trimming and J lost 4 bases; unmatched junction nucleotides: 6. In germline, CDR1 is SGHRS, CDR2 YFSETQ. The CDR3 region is CASRLLAGVADTQYF. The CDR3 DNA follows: TGCGCCAGCAGGTTACTAGCGGGAGTGGCAGATACGCAGTATTTT.

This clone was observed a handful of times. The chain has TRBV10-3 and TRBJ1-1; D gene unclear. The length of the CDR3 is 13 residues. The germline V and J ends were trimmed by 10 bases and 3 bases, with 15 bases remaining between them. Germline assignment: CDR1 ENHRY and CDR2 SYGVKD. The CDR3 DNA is TGTGCCACCGTCTCCGGTGTGGACACTGAAGCTTTCTTT. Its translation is CATVSGVDTEAFF.

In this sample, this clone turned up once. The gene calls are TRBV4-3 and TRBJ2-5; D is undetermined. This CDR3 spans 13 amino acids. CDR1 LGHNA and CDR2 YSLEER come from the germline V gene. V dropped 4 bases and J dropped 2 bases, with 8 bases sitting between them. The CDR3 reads CASSPLLQETQYF. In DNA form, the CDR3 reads TGCGCCAGCAGCCCATTGTTACAAGAGACCCAGTACTTC.

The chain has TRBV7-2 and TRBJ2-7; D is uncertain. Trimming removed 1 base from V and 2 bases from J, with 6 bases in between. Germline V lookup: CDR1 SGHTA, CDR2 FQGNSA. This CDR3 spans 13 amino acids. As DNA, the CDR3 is TGTGCCAGCAGCTTAGGGATCGCCTACGAGCAGTACTTC. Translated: CASSLGIAYEQYF.

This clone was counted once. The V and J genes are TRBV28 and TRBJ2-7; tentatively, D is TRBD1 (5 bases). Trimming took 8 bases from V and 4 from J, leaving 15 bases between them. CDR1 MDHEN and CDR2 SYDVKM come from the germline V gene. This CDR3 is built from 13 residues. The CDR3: CASRPGLGYEQYF. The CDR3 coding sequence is TGTGCCAGCCGCCCAGGGTTGGGATACGAGCAGTACTTC.

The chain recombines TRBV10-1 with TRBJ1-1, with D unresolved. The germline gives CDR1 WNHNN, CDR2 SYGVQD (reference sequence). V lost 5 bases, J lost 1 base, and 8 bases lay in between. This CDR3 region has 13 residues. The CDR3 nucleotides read TGCGCCAGCAGTTCTACCTGGAACACTGAAGCTTTCTTT. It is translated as CASSSTWNTEAFF.

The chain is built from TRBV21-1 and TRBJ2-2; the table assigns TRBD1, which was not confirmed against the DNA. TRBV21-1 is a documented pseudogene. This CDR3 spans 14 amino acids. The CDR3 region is CASTGTGFTGELFF. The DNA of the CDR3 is TGTGCCAGCACGGGGACAGGGTTCACCGGGGAGCTGTTTTTT.

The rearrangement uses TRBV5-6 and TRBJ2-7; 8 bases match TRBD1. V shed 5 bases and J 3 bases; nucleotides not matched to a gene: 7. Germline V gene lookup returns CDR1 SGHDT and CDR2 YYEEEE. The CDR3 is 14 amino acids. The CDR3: CASSTGTGIYEQYF. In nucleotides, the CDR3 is TGTGCCAGCAGTACCGGGACAGGAATCTACGAGCAGTACTTC.

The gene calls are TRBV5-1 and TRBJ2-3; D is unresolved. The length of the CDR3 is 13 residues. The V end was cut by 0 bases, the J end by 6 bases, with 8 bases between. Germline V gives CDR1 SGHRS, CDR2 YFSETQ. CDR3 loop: CASSLGPGDTQYF. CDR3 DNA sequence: TGCGCCAGCAGCTTGGGGCCTGGGGATACGCAGTATTTT.

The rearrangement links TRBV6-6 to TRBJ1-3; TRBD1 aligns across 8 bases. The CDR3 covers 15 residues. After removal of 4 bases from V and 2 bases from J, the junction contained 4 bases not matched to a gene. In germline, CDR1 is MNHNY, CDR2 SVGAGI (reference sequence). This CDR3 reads CASSSTGGAGNTIYF. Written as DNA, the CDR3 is TGTGCCAGCAGTTCTACAGGGGGGGCTGGAAACACCATATATTTT.

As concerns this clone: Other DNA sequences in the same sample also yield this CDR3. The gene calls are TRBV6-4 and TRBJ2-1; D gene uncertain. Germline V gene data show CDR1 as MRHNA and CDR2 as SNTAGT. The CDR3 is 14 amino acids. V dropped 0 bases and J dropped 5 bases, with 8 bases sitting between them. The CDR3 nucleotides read TGTGCCAGCAGTGACTCTGGCGGTCACAATGAGCAGTTCTTC. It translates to CASSDSGGHNEQFF.

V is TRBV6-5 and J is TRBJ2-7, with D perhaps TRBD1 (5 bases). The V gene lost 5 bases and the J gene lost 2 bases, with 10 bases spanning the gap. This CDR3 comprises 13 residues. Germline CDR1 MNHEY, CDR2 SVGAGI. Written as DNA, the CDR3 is TGTGCCAGCAGTACCCCAGGGACCTACGAGCAGTACTTC. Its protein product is CASSTPGTYEQYF.

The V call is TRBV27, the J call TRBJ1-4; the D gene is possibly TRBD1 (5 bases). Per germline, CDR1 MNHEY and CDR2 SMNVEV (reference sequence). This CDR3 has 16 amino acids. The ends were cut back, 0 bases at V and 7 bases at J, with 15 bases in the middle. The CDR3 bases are TGTGCCAGCAGTTTATCGTGGGCAGGGAGCGGTGAAAAACTGTTTTTT. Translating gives CASSLSWAGSGEKLFF.